This T cell receptor beta chain was observed in a study of blood T cell repertoires in COVID-19. In the study's own analysis: Using reference gene primer amplification, nucleated cell counts were estimated. Sequencing was performed with immunoSEQ multiplex PCR; in TCRdb, only in-frame clones are kept and a portion is missing. V and J calls and clone size are given by that table; D and trimming were obtained from the DNA. This table holds more than 150,000 clones, about 93% found once. Germline loops: CDR1 LGHDT, CDR2 YNNKEL (reference sequence). CDR3 length: 15 residues. With 4 bases removed from V and 3 bases from J, the gap between germline ends came to 15 bases.

The chain carries TRBV3-1 (or the pseudogene TRBV3-2) and TRBJ1-1, with TRBD1 as a possible D gene (6 bases). The clonotype comes from a man between 25 and 39 years old with COVID-19, enrolled during active disease. Sample: peripheral blood. The CDR3 here is CASSRDGGADTEAFF. CDR3 in DNA: TGTGCCAGCAGCCGCGACGGGGGGGCGGACACTGAAGCTTTCTTT.